Shown below are 19 T cell receptor beta chains from a single sample sequenced in a study of T-cell reconstitution after alpha-beta-depleted transplantation in children. Unique molecular identifiers were incorporated when the TCRbeta library was constructed. From the PCR reads, TCRdb called clonotypes with MiXCR, one entry per CDR3 protein. This table has around 600,000 distinct CDR3 sequences, roughly a tenth appearing once. The sequences come from PBMCs from the stem cell graft donor, collected from the stem cell graft. The source of these receptors is a human donor who donated a stem cell graft to a child with acute myeloid leukemia.

The table lists this clonotype with a few counts. The rearrangement joins TRBV2 to TRBJ2-7; 11 nucleotides line up with TRBD2. Trimming removed 2 bases from V and 7 bases from J; junction bases left unmatched: 7. CDR1 is SNHLY and CDR2 is FYNNEI in the germline V gene. The CDR3 spans 15 residues. CDR3 bases: TGTGCCAGCAGTGAACGCCCTAGCGGGAGGAATGAGCAGTACTTC. Protein sequence: CASSERPSGRNEQYF. The whole variable domain, filled in from reference TRBV2 and TRBJ2-7, reads EPEVTQTPSHQVTQMGQEVILRCVPISNHLYFYWYRQILGQKVEFLVSFYNNEISEKSEIFDDQFSVERPDGSNFTLKIRSTKLEDSAMYFCASSERPSGRNEQYFGPGTRLTVT.

There are many counts of this clonotype. The J gene is TRBJ2-7, the V gene TRBV6-5; perhaps TRBD2 as D (5 bases). CDR1 MNHEY and CDR2 SVGAGI come from the germline V gene. V was pared by 7 bases and J by 5 bases, with 18 bases between. The CDR3 covers 14 residues. The CDR3 region has the DNA TGTGCCAGCATCGATTCTAGCCGGGTGAACGAGCAGTACTTC. Translated, it gives CASIDSSRVNEQYF.

The sample holds a few counts of this clonotype. The chain is built from TRBV5-1 and TRBJ2-1, with 13 bases fitting TRBD2. CDR1 is SGHRS, CDR2 YFSETQ, per germline. The CDR3 has 16 amino acids. J lost 8 bases, V lost 4 bases, and 9 bases had no gene match. The CDR3 nucleotides read TGCGCCAGCAGCGCCCGGACTAGCGGGAGAGGGGATGAGCAGTTCTTC. This translates into CASSARTSGRGDEQFF.

This clonotype was counted many times. The chain links TRBV5-1 to TRBJ2-5, with D hard to call. Germline V gene sequence: CDR1 SGHRS, CDR2 YFSETQ. V lost 0 bases and J lost 5, with 8 bases in between. The CDR3 covers 13 residues. The CDR3 bases are TGCGCCAGCAGCTTGGTAGGGATGGAGACCCAGTACTTC. It codes for CASSLVGMETQYF.

This clonotype has more than one count but fewer than ten. V gene TRBV10-3 combines with J gene TRBJ1-1; D not certain. CDR3 size: 15 residues. Germline CDR1 reads ENHRY; CDR2 reads SYGVKD. Trimming left V 10 bases short and J 2 bases short, with 20 bases between. The chain's CDR3 is CAKEGHPKTNTEAFF. The CDR3 nucleotides are TGTGCCAAAGAGGGCCACCCCAAGACCAACACTGAAGCTTTCTTT.

V and J are TRBV6-5 and TRBJ2-1; D is perhaps TRBD2 (6 bases). The CDR3 totals 17 residues. Germline CDR1 is MNHEY and CDR2 is SVGAGI. With 0 bases removed from V and 3 bases from J, the gap between germline ends came to 15 bases. The CDR3 sequence is CASSYSRASDGYNEQFF. The CDR3, as DNA: TGTGCCAGCAGTTACTCGAGAGCTAGCGATGGCTACAATGAGCAGTTCTTC.

Ten or more counts support this clonotype. The chain links TRBV12-3 or TRBV12-4 to TRBJ2-7, with 7 bases lining up with TRBD2. This CDR3 region has 16 residues. Losses at the gene ends were 6 bases for V and 2 bases for J; bases not matched to a gene: 13. The CDR3: CASRGSSGAIPYEQYF. The CDR3 DNA sequence: TGTGCCAGCAGAGGAAGCAGCGGGGCCATCCCCTACGAGCAGTACTTC.

This clonotype was seen a few times. The rearrangement links TRBV6-5 to TRBJ2-1; either TRBD1 or TRBD2 may supply D (5 bases each). Trimming shortened V by 6 bases and J by 8 bases, and 11 bases separated the two germline ends. Per germline, CDR1 MNHEY and CDR2 SVGAGI. This CDR3 has 12 residues. CDR3 sequence: CASSYPGHEQFF. CDR3 DNA sequence: TGTGCCAGCAGCTATCCGGGACATGAGCAGTTCTTC.

This clonotype has more than one count but fewer than ten. V gene TRBV11-2 combines with J gene TRBJ2-7; 8 bases are a match to TRBD1. This CDR3 contains 12 residues. Per the germline V gene, CDR1 is SGHAT and CDR2 is FQNNGV. Trimming took 4 bases from V and 6 from J; bases not matched to a gene: 2. In DNA, the CDR3 is TGTGCCAGCAGCTCCGACAGGGGCGAGCAGTACTTC. It specifies CASSSDRGEQYF.

This clonotype appeared many times. The rearrangement links TRBV12-3 or TRBV12-4 to TRBJ2-1; D gene unclear. The ends were cut back, 4 bases at V and 4 bases at J, with 8 bases in the middle. The CDR3 is made up of 13 amino acids. CDR3 coding DNA: TGTGCCAGCAGTTCCCAGCTGTACAATGAGCAGTTCTTC. Translating gives CASSSQLYNEQFF.

This clonotype has just a few counts. The chain links TRBV7-9 to TRBJ2-7; TRBD2 might be the D (5 bases). CDR1 SEHNR and CDR2 FQNEAQ come from the germline V gene (reference sequence). V was trimmed by 2 bases and J by 6 bases, leaving 8 bases between them. This CDR3 has 12 amino acids. The CDR3 nucleotides are TGTGCCAGCAGCTTACATGGGAGCGAGCAGTACTTC. Amino acid sequence: CASSLHGSEQYF.

The table lists this clonotype with a few counts. V is TRBV20-1 and J is TRBJ1-2; D gene uncertain. The CDR3 totals 12 residues. V gave up 4 bases and J gave up 6 bases, with 12 bases separating them. Germline V gene lookup returns CDR1 DFQATT and CDR2 SNEGSKA (reference sequence). This CDR3 reads CSANVPPNGYTF. For the CDR3, the DNA is TGCAGTGCTAATGTACCGCCGAATGGCTACACCTTC.

The sample holds a few counts of this clonotype. The chain couples TRBV27 to TRBJ1-1; D perhaps matches TRBD1 (5 bases). CDR1 is MNHEY, CDR2 SMNVEV, per germline (reference sequence). The CDR3 contains 13 residues. V lost 8 bases and J lost 5, with 15 bases in between. CDR3 DNA: TGTGCCAGCTGGGGACTCCTAAATACTGAAGCTTTCTTT. It translates to CASWGLLNTEAFF.

This chain connects TRBV5-6 to TRBJ2-1, with a tentative D call TRBD1 (7 bases). Per germline, CDR1 SGHDT and CDR2 YYEEEE. The CDR3 sequence is 17 residues long. Deletions cut 3 bases from V and 4 bases from J, with 20 bases between. The CDR3 DNA sequence: TGTGCCAGCAGCTCGTTGGCCCAGGGGGGTCGGTACAATGAGCAGTTCTTC. Protein sequence: CASSSLAQGGRYNEQFF.

CDR3 region: CSARAGGLRTDTQYF. In DNA, the CDR3 is TGCAGTGCTAGAGCAGGGGGCCTACGCACAGATACGCAGTATTTT. The J gene is TRBJ2-3, the V gene TRBV20-1, with 8 bases that match TRBD1. Trimming at V came to 1 base and at J to 1 base, leaving 4 bases not matched to a gene. Germline assignment: CDR1 DFQATT and CDR2 SNEGSKA (reference sequence). The CDR3 extends over 15 amino acids.

The CDR3 loop reads CASSQDSGTTGNTIYF. CDR3 DNA: TGCGCCAGCAGCCAAGATTCCGGGACAACTGGAAACACCATATATTTT. The chain employs TRBV4-3 and TRBJ1-3, with D perhaps matching TRBD1 (6 bases). V was trimmed by 0 bases and J by 2 bases, leaving 11 bases between them. Germline values: CDR1 LGHNA, CDR2 YSLEER. The CDR3 contains 16 residues.

This clonotype came up a few times. The chain uses TRBV9 and TRBJ2-3; D is perhaps TRBD2 (7 bases). This CDR3 comprises 15 residues. Germline lookup yields CDR1 SGDLS and CDR2 YYNGEE. The V gene lost 4 bases and the J gene lost 0 bases, with 12 bases spanning the gap. The CDR3 DNA is TGTGCCAGCAGCTCCGCGGGGGCTAGCACAGATACGCAGTATTTT. Amino acid sequence: CASSSAGASTDTQYF.

The chain recombines TRBV11-2 with TRBJ2-3, with D possibly matching TRBD2 (6 bases). CDR1 is SGHAT and CDR2 is FQNNGV in the germline V gene. Trimming took 2 bases from V and 9 from J, leaving 18 bases between them. This CDR3 is built from 15 residues. This chain's CDR3 is CASSLQHGGLVTQYF. The CDR3 nucleotides are TGTGCCAGCAGCTTACAACACGGAGGGCTAGTAACGCAGTATTTT. Drawing the rest from reference TRBV11-2 and TRBJ2-3, the complete variable domain is EAGVAQSPRYKIIEKRQSVAFWCNPISGHATLYWYQQILGQGPKLLIQFQNNGVVDDSQLPKDRFSAERLKGVDSTLKIQPAKLEDSAVYLCASSLQHGGLVTQYFGPGTRLTVL.

The rearrangement links TRBV5-1 to TRBJ2-7; TRBD1 aligns across 9 bases. Germline V gene sequence: CDR1 SGHRS, CDR2 YFSETQ. The V and J ends lost 3 bases and 6 bases, in that order; junction bases with no gene match: 16. The CDR3 sequence is 17 residues long. CDR3 sequence (DNA): TGCGCCAGCAGCTCCACCTCAATTAGGACAGGGGTTGGCGAGCAGTACTTC. Amino acids: CASSSTSIRTGVGEQYF. Drawing the rest from reference TRBV5-1 and TRBJ2-7, the complete variable domain is KAGVTQTPRYLIKTRGQQVTLSCSPISGHRSVSWYQQTPGQGLQFLFEYFSETQRNKGNFPGRFSGRQFSNSRSEMNVSTLELGDSALYLCASSSTSIRTGVGEQYFGPGTRLTVT.